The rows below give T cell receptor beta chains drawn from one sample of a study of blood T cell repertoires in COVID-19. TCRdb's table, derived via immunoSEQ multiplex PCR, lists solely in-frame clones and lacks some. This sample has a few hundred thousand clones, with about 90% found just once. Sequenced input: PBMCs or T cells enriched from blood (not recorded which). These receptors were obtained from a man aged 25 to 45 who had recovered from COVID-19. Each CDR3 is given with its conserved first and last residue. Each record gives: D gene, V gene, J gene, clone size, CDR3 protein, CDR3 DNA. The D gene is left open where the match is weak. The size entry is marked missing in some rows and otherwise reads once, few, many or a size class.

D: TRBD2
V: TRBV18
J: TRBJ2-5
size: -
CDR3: CASSPPGSGGSQETQYF
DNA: TGTGCCAGCTCACCACCGGGTAGCGGGGGGTCCCAAGAGACCCAGTACTTC

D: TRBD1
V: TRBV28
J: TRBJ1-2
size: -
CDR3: CASSPQTTGAFGYGYTF
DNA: TGTGCCAGCAGTCCCCAAACCACAGGGGCCTTTGGCTATGGCTACACCTTC

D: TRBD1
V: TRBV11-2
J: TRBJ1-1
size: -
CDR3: CASSNGQTGVNTEAFF
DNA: TGTGCCAGCAGCAACGGCCAGACAGGGGTGAACACTGAAGCTTTCTTT

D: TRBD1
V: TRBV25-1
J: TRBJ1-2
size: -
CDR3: CASRRTGGYYGYTF
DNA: TGTGCCAGCAGGAGGACAGGGGGATATTATGGCTACACCTTC

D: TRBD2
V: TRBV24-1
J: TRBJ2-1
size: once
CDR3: CATSRPAGNEQFF
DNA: TGTGCCACCAGTCGTCCAGCGGGGAATGAGCAGTTCTTC

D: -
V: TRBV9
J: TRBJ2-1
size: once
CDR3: CASSVEWGGFYNEQFF
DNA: TGTGCCAGCAGCGTAGAATGGGGGGGCTTCTACAATGAGCAGTTCTTC

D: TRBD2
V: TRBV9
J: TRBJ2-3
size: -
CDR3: CASSPTAGGSTDTQYF
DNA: TGTGCCAGCAGCCCAACAGCGGGGGGGAGCACAGATACGCAGTATTTT

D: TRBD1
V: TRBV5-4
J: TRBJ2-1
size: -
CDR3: CASSLGGQGAYNEQFF
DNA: TGTGCCAGCAGCTTGGGGGGACAGGGGGCCTACAATGAGCAGTTCTTC

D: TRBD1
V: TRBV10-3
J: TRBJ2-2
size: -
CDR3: CAISASTGDLNTGELFF
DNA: TGTGCCATCAGTGCCTCGACAGGGGACCTGAACACCGGGGAGCTGTTTTTT

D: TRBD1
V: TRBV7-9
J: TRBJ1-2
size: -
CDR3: CASSVPGQHNYGYTF
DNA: TGTGCCAGCAGCGTTCCGGGACAGCATAACTATGGCTACACCTTC

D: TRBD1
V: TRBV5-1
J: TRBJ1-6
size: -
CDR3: CASSQGQGDSPLHF
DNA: TGCGCCAGCAGCCAGGGACAGGGTGATTCACCCCTCCACTTT

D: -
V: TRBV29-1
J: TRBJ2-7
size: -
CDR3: CSVADGEYEQYF
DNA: TGCAGCGTTGCTGACGGGGAATACGAGCAGTACTTC

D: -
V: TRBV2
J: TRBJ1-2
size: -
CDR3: CASSDGTPPIYGYTF
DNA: TGTGCCAGCAGTGACGGGACACCACCTATCTATGGCTACACCTTC

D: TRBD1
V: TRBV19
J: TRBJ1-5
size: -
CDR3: CASTTGQGVNQPQHF
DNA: TGTGCCAGTACCACGGGACAGGGAGTGAATCAGCCCCAGCATTTT

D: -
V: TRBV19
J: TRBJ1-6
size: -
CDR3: CASAHDGSSPLHF
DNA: TGTGCCAGCGCACACGATGGGAGTTCACCCCTCCACTTT

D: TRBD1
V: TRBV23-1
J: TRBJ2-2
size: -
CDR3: CASSQSQDRVHTGELFF
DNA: TGCGCCAGCAGTCAATCTCAAGACAGGGTCCACACCGGGGAGCTGTTTTTT

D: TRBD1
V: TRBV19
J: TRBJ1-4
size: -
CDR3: CASRRTGVANEKLFF
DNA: TGTGCCAGTAGACGGACAGGGGTTGCTAATGAAAAACTGTTTTTT

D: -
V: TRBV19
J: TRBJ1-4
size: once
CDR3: CASTFGREKLFF
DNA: TGTGCCAGTACCTTCGGGAGGGAAAAACTGTTTTTT

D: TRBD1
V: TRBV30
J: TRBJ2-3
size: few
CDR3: CAWKVGRGIDTQYF
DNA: TGTGCCTGGAAAGTCGGCAGGGGGATAGATACGCAGTATTTT

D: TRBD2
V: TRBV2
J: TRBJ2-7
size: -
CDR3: CASREGTSGAYEQYF
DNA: TGTGCCAGCAGGGAGGGGACTAGCGGGGCCTACGAGCAGTACTTC

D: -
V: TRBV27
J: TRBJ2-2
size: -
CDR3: CASSELTGELFF
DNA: TGTGCCAGCAGTGAGTTGACCGGGGAGCTGTTTTTT